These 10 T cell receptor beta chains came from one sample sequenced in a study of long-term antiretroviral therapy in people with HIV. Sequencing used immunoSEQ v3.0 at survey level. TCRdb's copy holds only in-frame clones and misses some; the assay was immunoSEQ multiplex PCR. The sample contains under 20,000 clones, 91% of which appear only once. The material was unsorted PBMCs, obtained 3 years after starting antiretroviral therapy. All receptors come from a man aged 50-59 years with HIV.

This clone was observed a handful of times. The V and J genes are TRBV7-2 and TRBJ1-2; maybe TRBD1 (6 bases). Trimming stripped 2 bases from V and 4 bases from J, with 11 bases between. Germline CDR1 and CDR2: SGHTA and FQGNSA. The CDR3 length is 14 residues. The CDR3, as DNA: TGTGCCAGCAGCTTAACTACAGGGATCTATGGCTACACCTTC. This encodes CASSLTTGIYGYTF.

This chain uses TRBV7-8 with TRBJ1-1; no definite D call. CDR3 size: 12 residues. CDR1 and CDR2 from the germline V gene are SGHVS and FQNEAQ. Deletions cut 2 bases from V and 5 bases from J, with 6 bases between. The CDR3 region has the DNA TGTGCCAGCAGCTTATTTACGACTGAAGCTTTCTTT. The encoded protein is CASSLFTTEAFF.

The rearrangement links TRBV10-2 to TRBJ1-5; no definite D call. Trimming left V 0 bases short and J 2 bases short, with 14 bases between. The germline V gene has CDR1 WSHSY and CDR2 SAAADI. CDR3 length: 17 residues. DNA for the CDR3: TGCGCCAGCAGTGAGTCAGTAAGGGCTACCGGCAATCAGCCCCAGCATTTT. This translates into CASSESVRATGNQPQHF.

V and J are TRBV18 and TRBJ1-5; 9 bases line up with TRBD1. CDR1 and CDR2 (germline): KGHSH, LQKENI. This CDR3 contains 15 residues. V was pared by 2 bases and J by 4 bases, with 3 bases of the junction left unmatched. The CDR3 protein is CASSPGTGSNQPQHF. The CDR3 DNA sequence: TGTGCCAGCTCACCAGGGACAGGGTCGAATCAGCCCCAGCATTTT. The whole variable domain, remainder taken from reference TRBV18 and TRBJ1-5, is NAGVMQNPRHLVRRRGQEARLRCSPMKGHSHVYWYRQLPEEGLKFMVYLQKENIIDESGMPKERFSAEFPKEGPSILRIQQVVRGDSAAYFCASSPGTGSNQPQHFGDGTRLSIL.

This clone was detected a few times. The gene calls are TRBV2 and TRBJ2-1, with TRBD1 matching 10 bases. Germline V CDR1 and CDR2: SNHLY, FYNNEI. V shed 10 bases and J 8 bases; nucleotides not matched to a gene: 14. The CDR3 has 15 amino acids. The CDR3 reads CATITRDRGRDEQFF. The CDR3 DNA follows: TGTGCCACCATAACCCGGGACAGGGGTAGGGATGAGCAGTTCTTC.

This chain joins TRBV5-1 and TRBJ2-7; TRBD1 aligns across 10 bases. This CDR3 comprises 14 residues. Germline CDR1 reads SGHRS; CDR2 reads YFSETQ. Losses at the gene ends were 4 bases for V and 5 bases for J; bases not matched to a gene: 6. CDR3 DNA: TGCGCCAGCAGCCCCGGGACAGGGGTTCACGAGCAGTACTTC. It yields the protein CASSPGTGVHEQYF.

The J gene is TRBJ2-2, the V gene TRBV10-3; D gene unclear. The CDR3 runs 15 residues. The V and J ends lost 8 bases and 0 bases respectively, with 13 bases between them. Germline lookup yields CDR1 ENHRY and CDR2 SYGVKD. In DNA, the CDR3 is TGTGCCATCGGCCCCAGCACCCCGAACACCGGGGAGCTGTTTTTT. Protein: CAIGPSTPNTGELFF.

Written as DNA, the CDR3 is TGTGCCAGCAGCGTAGATGGAGACAGGGATTCACCCCTCCACTTT. As protein: CASSVDGDRDSPLHF. The gene calls are TRBV9 and TRBJ1-6, with 7 bases identical to TRBD1. This CDR3 contains 15 residues. Looked up from germline, CDR1 is SGDLS and CDR2 is YYNGEE. The V segment lost 0 bases and the J segment 8 bases; nucleotides outside the gene matches: 5.

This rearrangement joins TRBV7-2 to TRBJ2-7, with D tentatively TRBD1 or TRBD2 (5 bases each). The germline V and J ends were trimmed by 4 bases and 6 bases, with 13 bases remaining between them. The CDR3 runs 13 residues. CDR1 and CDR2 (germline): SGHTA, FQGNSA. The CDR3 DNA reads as TGTGCCAGCAGCTCCGTGGTTGGGGGCGAGCAGTACTTC. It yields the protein CASSSVVGGEQYF.

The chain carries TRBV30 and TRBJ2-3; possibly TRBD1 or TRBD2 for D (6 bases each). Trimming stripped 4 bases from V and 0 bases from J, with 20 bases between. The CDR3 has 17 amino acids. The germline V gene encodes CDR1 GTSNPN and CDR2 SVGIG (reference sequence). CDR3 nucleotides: TGTGCCTGGAACGGAGGTAGTATAGGGGGGAGCACAGATACGCAGTATTTT. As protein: CAWNGGSIGGSTDTQYF.